The 24 T cell receptor beta chains listed next were all sequenced from one sample in a study of identical twins. MiXCR, applied by TCRdb to the 5' RACE reads, yields one record per CDR3 protein. This sample yields a few hundred thousand distinct CDR3 sequences, of which roughly 9% are seen a single time; under 10% belongs to the top ten. Source material: naive T cells sorted from blood. These receptors were taken from a woman aged 50 to 60 in good health.

CDR3 sequence reads: CSVGVQGEETQYF. As DNA, the CDR3 is TGCAGCGTTGGGGTCCAGGGGGAAGAGACCCAGTACTTC. The chain carries TRBV29-1 and TRBJ2-5; 7 bases agree with TRBD1. Trimming removed 4 bases from V and 3 bases from J; junction bases left unmatched: 5. Germline loops: CDR1 SQVTM, CDR2 ANQGSEA. The CDR3 is 13 residues long.

The table lists this clonotype with a few counts. This sequence joins TRBV5-5 and TRBJ1-4; no reliable D call. Germline CDR1 is SGHKS and CDR2 is YYEKEE (reference sequence). V lost 4 bases and J lost 0, with 10 bases in between. This CDR3 is 15 amino acids long. This chain's CDR3 is CASSPLGATNEKLFF. The DNA for the CDR3 is TGTGCCAGCAGCCCCTTGGGAGCAACTAATGAAAAACTGTTTTTT.

The chain employs TRBV4-1 and TRBJ2-1, with TRBD2 matching over 9 bases. The J segment lost 4 bases and the V segment lost 4 bases, leaving 8 bases of the junction unmatched. This CDR3 spans 16 amino acids. Germline lookup yields CDR1 MGHRA and CDR2 YSYEKL. The CDR3 region has the DNA TGCGCCAGCAGCCTCCGCTCTAGCGGGGAGTACAATGAGCAGTTCTTC. It specifies CASSLRSSGEYNEQFF.

This clonotype was found a few times. The rearrangement joins TRBV3-1 to TRBJ2-5, with no clear D. The CDR3 sequence is 15 residues long. Trimming stripped 0 bases from V and 5 bases from J, with 13 bases between. Germline V gene sequence: CDR1 LGHDT, CDR2 YNNKEL (reference sequence). CDR3 coding DNA: TGTGCCAGCAGCCAAGATCGATTAGAGTTGGAGACCCAGTACTTC. Translating gives CASSQDRLELETQYF.

The chain joins TRBV5-1 to TRBJ2-1, with a weak D call TRBD2 (6 bases). The CDR3 contains 14 residues. V was pared by 6 bases and J by 0 bases, with 10 bases between. CDR1 is SGHRS, CDR2 YFSETQ, per germline. CDR3 amino acids: CASTLGSSYNEQFF. The CDR3 nucleotides are TGCGCCAGCACCCTCGGGAGCTCCTACAATGAGCAGTTCTTC.

This clonotype was detected a few times. V gene TRBV20-1 combines with J gene TRBJ1-5; TRBD1 matches 11 bases. After removal of 1 base from V and 6 bases from J, the junction contained 5 bases not matched to a gene. Germline-derived CDR1 and CDR2 are DFQATT and SNEGSKA (reference sequence). The CDR3 consists of 15 residues. The CDR3 DNA follows: TGCAGTGCTAGAGGGGGGACAGGGGGAGGTCAGCCCCAGCATTTT. It translates to CSARGGTGGGQPQHF.

This clonotype was recorded a few times. V gene TRBV4-2 combines with J gene TRBJ2-1, with D tentatively TRBD2 (6 bases). The V end lost 0 bases, the J end lost 10 bases, and 19 bases lay between the germline ends. Germline V lookup: CDR1 LGHNA, CDR2 YNFKEQ. The CDR3 spans 16 residues. Written as DNA, the CDR3 is TGTGCCAGCAGCCAAGATCCCGGGACTGCTTTATGGGAGCAGTTCTTC. The encoded protein is CASSQDPGTALWEQFF.

There are a few counts of this clonotype. The chain carries TRBV2 and TRBJ2-5, with TRBD2 identical over 7 bases. Germline lookup yields CDR1 SNHLY and CDR2 FYNNEI. Unmatched junction bases numbered 13, after V lost 1 base and J lost 5 bases. The CDR3 spans 17 residues. For the CDR3, the DNA is TGTGCCAGCAGTGAAGGGGCTAGCGGAATCATACGGGAGACCCAGTACTTC. It translates to CASSEGASGIIRETQYF.

This clonotype was recorded at least ten times. The rearrangement links TRBV5-1 to TRBJ2-3, with D hard to call. The V gene's germline CDR1 is SGHRS and CDR2 YFSETQ. Trimming removed 0 bases at V and 5 bases at J, with 7 bases between. This CDR3 comprises 13 residues. CDR3 in DNA: TGCGCCAGCAGCTTGGGGGCTGGAGATACGCAGTATTTT. Translating it yields CASSLGAGDTQYF.

This clonotype has only a few counts. The chain is built from TRBV27 and TRBJ2-3, with a possible D match to TRBD1 (6 bases). This CDR3 spans 16 amino acids. V was cut by 7 bases and J by 2 bases, with 19 bases left in between. Germline CDR1 reads MNHEY; CDR2 reads SMNVEV (reference sequence). This CDR3 reads CASKLQGTDFTDTQYF. CDR3 coding DNA: TGTGCCAGCAAGCTACAGGGTACGGACTTCACAGATACGCAGTATTTT.

This rearrangement joins TRBV20-1 to TRBJ2-2, with a weak D call TRBD1 (5 bases). V was clipped by 5 bases and J by 2 bases, with 12 bases between them. The CDR3 covers 14 residues. Looked up from germline, CDR1 is DFQATT and CDR2 is SNEGSKA (reference sequence). CDR3 nucleotides: TGCAGTGCTCTAGGACGGACAAACACCGGGGAGCTGTTTTTT. Translating gives CSALGRTNTGELFF.

There are many counts of this clonotype. V is TRBV20-1 and J is TRBJ2-2; D is perhaps TRBD1 or TRBD2 (5 bases each). This CDR3 has 14 residues. Germline V lookup: CDR1 DFQATT, CDR2 SNEGSKA (reference sequence). V lost 6 bases, J lost 0 bases, and 11 bases lay in between. This CDR3 is CSAARDANTGELFF. CDR3 DNA: TGCAGTGCGGCGAGGGACGCGAACACCGGGGAGCTGTTTTTT.

At least ten counts were recorded for this clonotype. The chain joins TRBV5-1 to TRBJ2-7; D gene ambiguous. The CDR3 length is 11 residues. V lost 7 bases to trimming and J lost 3 bases, with 8 bases between them. Germline values: CDR1 SGHRS, CDR2 YFSETQ. This CDR3 reads CASSDDYEQYF. In DNA form, the CDR3 reads TGCGCCAGCTCAGACGACTACGAGCAGTACTTC.

J is TRBJ1-1 and V is TRBV28; D possibly corresponds to TRBD1 (6 bases). This CDR3 is 15 amino acids long. The germline CDR1 and CDR2 sequences are MDHEN and SYDVKM. V lost 2 bases to trimming and J lost 1 base, with 11 bases between them. The CDR3 loop is CASSLGGHPNTEAFF. In nucleotides, the CDR3 is TGTGCCAGCAGTTTAGGGGGACACCCGAACACTGAAGCTTTCTTT.

The V call is TRBV7-8, the J call TRBJ2-1, with 7 positions matching TRBD2. The CDR3 totals 13 residues. Germline CDR1 SGHVS, CDR2 FQNEAQ. The trim removed 5 bases at V and 8 bases at J, leaving 6 bases unmatched. The CDR3, as DNA: TGTGCCAGCAGCCGACTAGCCGGCCATGAGCAGTTCTTC. Protein: CASSRLAGHEQFF.

There are many counts of this clonotype. The V gene is TRBV15, the J gene TRBJ2-7; D may be TRBD2 (6 bases). Trimming left V 0 bases short and J 3 bases short, with 15 bases between. The CDR3 covers 16 residues. The V gene's germline CDR1 is LNHNV and CDR2 YYDKDF (reference sequence). The CDR3 sequence: CATSRDAGRRSYEQYF. CDR3 bases: TGTGCCACCAGCAGAGATGCGGGGCGGAGAAGCTACGAGCAGTACTTC. The variable domain in full, with the rest retrieved from reference TRBV15 and TRBJ2-7, is DAMVIQNPRYQVTQFGKPVTLSCSQTLNHNVMYWYQQKSSQAPKLLFHYYDKDFNNEADTPDNFQSRRPNTSFCFLDIRSPGLGDTAMYLCATSRDAGRRSYEQYFGPGTRLTVT.

Only a few counts were recorded for this clonotype. This rearrangement joins TRBV9 to TRBJ2-1; 13 bases line up with TRBD2. The germline gives CDR1 SGDLS, CDR2 YYNGEE. With 0 bases clipped from V and 7 bases from J, the junction kept 4 bases outside the gene matches. There are 16 residues in the CDR3. The chain's CDR3 is CASSVGGLAGRNEQFF. CDR3 nucleotide sequence: TGTGCCAGCAGCGTAGGGGGACTAGCGGGAAGAAATGAGCAGTTCTTC.

This clonotype was detected many times. This chain links TRBV12-3 or TRBV12-4 with TRBJ2-1; possible D gene TRBD2, 5 bases. The CDR3 is 17 residues long. V was pared by 6 bases and J by 1 base, with 19 bases between. The CDR3 DNA reads as TGTGCCAGCAGCCTACTCTCACTAGGTCTTTCCTACAATGAGCAGTTCTTC. Amino acids: CASSLLSLGLSYNEQFF.

This clonotype has just a few counts. The V and J genes are TRBV6-5 and TRBJ2-3; D unresolved. CDR3 length: 13 residues. The germline V gene encodes CDR1 MNHEY and CDR2 SVGAGI. V lost 5 bases and J 9 bases, leaving 15 bases between the germline ends. CDR3 sequence: CASSAQPRRTQYF. DNA of the CDR3: TGTGCCAGCAGTGCACAGCCCCGCAGGACGCAGTATTTT.

This clonotype was observed at least ten times. The chain carries TRBV7-9 and TRBJ2-5, with a tentative D call TRBD1 (7 bases). V was pared by 6 bases and J by 2 bases, with 13 bases between. The CDR3 sequence is 14 residues long. CDR1 and CDR2 (germline): SEHNR, FQNEAQ (reference sequence). The CDR3 here is CASRLAGGQETQYF. The DNA for the CDR3 is TGTGCCAGCAGACTAGCAGGGGGTCAAGAGACCCAGTACTTC.

The V and J genes are TRBV11-2 and TRBJ2-3, with TRBD2 matching 14 bases. V lost 4 bases and J lost 6; bases outside the gene matches: 9. The CDR3 sequence is 17 residues long. Germline values: CDR1 SGHAT, CDR2 FQNNGV. CDR3 loop: CASSWRGTSGRLDTQYF. The CDR3 DNA sequence: TGTGCCAGCAGCTGGCGAGGGACTAGCGGGAGATTGGATACGCAGTATTTT.

This clonotype appeared a few times. V and J are TRBV19 and TRBJ2-7; no clear D. This CDR3 has 13 amino acids. Germline lookup yields CDR1 LNHDA and CDR2 SQIVND (reference sequence). The ends were cut back, 4 bases at V and 7 bases at J, with 14 bases in the middle. The CDR3 protein is CASSNSRLGEQYF. The CDR3 nucleotides are TGTGCCAGTAGTAATTCGAGGCTTGGGGAGCAGTACTTC.

The gene calls are TRBV15 and TRBJ1-2; D gene ambiguous. V gave up 3 bases and J gave up 8 bases, with 10 bases separating them. This CDR3 contains 12 residues. From germline, CDR1 is LNHNV and CDR2 YYDKDF (reference sequence). The CDR3 nucleotides are TGTGCCACCAGCAGGTCCGACGGGGGCTACACCTTC. It encodes CATSRSDGGYTF.

This clonotype has only a few counts. V gene TRBV2 combines with J gene TRBJ2-7; 7 bases agree with TRBD1. The trim removed 4 bases at V and 1 base at J, leaving 10 bases unmatched. CDR3 size: 16 residues. Germline CDR1 reads SNHLY; CDR2 reads FYNNEI. In DNA, the CDR3 is TGTGCCAGCAGTGGGGGGACCGGGACAGTTTCCTACGAGCAGTACGTC. It specifies CASSGGTGTVSYEQYV.